Reported below is one T cell receptor (beta chain). These data come from a study of blood T cell repertoires in COVID-19. Overall study: From the United States, Italy and Spain came samples of acute and convalescent COVID-19.

From germline, CDR1 is SEHNR and CDR2 FQNEAQ (reference sequence). The CDR3 runs to 15 residues. Trimming removed 8 bases from V and 2 bases from J; junction bases left unmatched: 12. The protocol was immunoSEQ multiplex PCR, while the TCRdb copy is restricted to in-frame clones and leaves out a portion. The table includes about 100,000 clones, roughly 85% detected once. Enrollees, roughly 18 to 89 years old, lived in approximately 25 US areas. The sequence came from a woman aged 50 to 60 who had recovered from COVID-19. The chain links TRBV7-9 to TRBJ2-7; 7 bases line up with TRBD2. Sequenced material: PBMCs or T cells enriched from blood (not recorded which). The CDR3 loop is CASLRGDGNPYEQYF. The DNA for the CDR3 is TGTGCCAGCCTTCGGGGGGACGGAAACCCCTACGAGCAGTACTTC. The complete variable domain, with remaining parts taken from reference TRBV7-9 and TRBJ2-7, reads DTGVSQNPRHKITKRGQNVTFRCDPISEHNRLYWYRQTLGQGPEFLTYFQNEAQLEKSRLLSDRFSAERPKGSFSTLEIQRTEQGDSAMYLCASLRGDGNPYEQYFGPGTRLTVT.